This is a list of T cell receptor beta chains from one sample in a study of immune heterogeneity within non-small cell lung tumors. Using its own MiXCR run on the multiplex PCR reads, TCRdb lists one record per CDR3 protein. The repertoire has about 15,000 distinct CDR3 sequences, roughly 29% of them found once; the top ten carry around 15%. Sequenced input: lung tumor tissue. These receptors were obtained from a woman aged 45-65 years with non-small cell lung cancer. CDR3s include the opening cysteine and the closing phenylalanine or tryptophan. D genes are given only for firm matches. The listing skips clone size in some rows; elsewhere it reads once, few, many or a size class.

many	TRBV5-1	TRBJ2-7	.	CASSYSGTYEQYF	TGCGCCAGCAGTTACAGTGGAACCTACGAGCAGTACTTC
many	TRBV29-1	TRBJ2-7	.	CSVTRQRRSKFLWEQYF	TGCAGCGTTACCCGTCAAAGGAGGAGTAAATTCCTCTGGGAGCAGTACTTC
many	TRBV27	TRBJ1-1	TRBD1	CASRHRGMNTEAFF	TGTGCCAGCAGGCACAGGGGTATGAACACTGAAGCTTTCTTT
.	TRBV24-1	TRBJ1-2	TRBD1	CATSSRTGLSGYTF	TGTGCCACCAGTTCCCGGACAGGGCTGAGCGGCTACACCTTC
many	TRBV2	TRBJ2-3	TRBD2	CASSPSGGAGDTQYF	TGTGCCAGCAGTCCCAGCGGGGGGGCCGGAGATACGCAGTATTTT
many	TRBV6-1	TRBJ2-7	.	CASSPGLPEQYF	TGTGCCAGCAGTCCCGGACTTCCAGAGCAGTACTTC
many	TRBV20-1	TRBJ2-7	.	CSVGPPNSYEQYF	TGCAGTGTAGGACCCCCAAACTCCTACGAGCAGTACTTC
.	TRBV12-3/TRBV12-4	TRBJ2-2	.	CASSTFDSTGELFF	TGTGCCAGCAGTACCTTCGACAGCACCGGGGAGCTGTTTTTT
many	TRBV20-1	TRBJ2-3	.	CSAITVGDTQYF	TGCAGTGCCATTACCGTAGGGGATACGCAGTATTTT
.	TRBV11-2	TRBJ2-1	TRBD2	CAIGPGGGGNEQFF	TGTGCCATCGGGCCGGGGGGGGGGGGCAATGAGCAGTTCTTC
.	TRBV6-1	TRBJ2-5	TRBD2	CASRLRLARETQYF	TGTGCCAGCAGACTCCGACTAGCGAGAGAGACCCAGTACTTC
.	TRBV27	TRBJ2-1	.	CASSRTWTAGRVNEQFF	TGTGCCAGCAGTCGAACCTGGACGGCGGGAAGAGTCAATGAGCAGTTCTTC